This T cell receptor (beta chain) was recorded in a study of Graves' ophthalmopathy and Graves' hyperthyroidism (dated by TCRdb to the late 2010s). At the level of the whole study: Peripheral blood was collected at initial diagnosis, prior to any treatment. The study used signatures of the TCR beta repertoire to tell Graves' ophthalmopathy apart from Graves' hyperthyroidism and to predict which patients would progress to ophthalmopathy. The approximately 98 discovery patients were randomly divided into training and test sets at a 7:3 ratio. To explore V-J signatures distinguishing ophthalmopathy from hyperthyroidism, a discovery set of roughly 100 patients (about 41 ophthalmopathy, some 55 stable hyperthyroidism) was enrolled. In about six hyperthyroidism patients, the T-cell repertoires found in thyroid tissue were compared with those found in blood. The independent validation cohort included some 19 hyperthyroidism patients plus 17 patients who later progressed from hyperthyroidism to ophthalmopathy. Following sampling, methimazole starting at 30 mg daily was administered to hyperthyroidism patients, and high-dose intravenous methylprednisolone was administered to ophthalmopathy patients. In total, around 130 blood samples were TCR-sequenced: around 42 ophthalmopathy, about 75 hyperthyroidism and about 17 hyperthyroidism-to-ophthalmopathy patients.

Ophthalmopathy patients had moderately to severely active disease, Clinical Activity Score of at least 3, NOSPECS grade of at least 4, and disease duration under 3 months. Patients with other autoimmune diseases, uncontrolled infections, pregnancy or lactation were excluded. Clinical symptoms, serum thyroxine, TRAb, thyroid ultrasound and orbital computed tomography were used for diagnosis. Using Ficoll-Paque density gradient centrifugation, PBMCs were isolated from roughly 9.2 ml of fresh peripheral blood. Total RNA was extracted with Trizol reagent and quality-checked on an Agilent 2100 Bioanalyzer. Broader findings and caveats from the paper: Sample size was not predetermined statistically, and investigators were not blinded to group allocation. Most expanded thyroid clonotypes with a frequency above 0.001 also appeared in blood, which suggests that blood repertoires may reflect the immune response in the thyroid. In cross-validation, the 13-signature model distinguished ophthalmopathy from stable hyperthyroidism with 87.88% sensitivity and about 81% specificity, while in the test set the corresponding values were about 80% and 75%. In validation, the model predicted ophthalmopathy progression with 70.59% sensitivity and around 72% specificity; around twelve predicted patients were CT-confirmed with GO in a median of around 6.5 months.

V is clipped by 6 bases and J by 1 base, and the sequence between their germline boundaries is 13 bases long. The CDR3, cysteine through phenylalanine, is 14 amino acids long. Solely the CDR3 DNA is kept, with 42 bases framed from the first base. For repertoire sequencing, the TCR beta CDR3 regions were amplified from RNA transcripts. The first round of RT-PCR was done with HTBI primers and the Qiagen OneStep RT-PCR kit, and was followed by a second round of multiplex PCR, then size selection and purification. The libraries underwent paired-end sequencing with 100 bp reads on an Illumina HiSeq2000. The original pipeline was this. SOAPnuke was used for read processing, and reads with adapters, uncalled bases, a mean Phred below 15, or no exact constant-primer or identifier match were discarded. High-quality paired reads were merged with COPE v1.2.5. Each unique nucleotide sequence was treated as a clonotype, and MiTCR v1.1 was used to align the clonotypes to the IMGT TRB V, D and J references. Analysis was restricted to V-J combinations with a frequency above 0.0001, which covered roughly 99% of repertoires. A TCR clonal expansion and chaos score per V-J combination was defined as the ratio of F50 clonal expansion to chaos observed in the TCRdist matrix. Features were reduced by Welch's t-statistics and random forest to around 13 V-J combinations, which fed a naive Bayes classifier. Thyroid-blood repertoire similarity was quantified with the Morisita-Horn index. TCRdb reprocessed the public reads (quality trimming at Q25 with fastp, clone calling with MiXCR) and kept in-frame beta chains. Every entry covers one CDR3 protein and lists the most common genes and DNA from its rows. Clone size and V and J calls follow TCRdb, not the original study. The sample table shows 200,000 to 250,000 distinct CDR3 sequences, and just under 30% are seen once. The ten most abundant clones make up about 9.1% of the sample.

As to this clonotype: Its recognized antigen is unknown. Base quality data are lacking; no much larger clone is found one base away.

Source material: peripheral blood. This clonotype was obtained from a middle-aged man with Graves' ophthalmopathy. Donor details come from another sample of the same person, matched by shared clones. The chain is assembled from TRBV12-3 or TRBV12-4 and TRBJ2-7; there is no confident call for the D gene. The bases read TGTGCCAGCAGACAGTCGGACGGATCCTACGAGCAGTACTTC. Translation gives CASRQSDGSYEQYF.